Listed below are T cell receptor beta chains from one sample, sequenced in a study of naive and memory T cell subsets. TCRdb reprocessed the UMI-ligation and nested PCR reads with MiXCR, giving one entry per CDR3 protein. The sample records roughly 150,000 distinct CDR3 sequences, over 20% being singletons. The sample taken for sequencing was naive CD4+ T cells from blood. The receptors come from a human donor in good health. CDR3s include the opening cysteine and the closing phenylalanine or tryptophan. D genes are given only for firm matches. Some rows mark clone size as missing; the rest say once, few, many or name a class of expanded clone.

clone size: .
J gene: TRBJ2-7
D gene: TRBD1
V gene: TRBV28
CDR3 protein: CASTQGVSYEQYF
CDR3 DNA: TGTGCCAGCACCCAGGGGGTCTCCTACGAGCAGTACTTC

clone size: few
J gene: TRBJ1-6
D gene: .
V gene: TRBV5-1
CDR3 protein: CASPGISNSPLHF
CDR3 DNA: TGCGCCAGCCCGGGAATCTCTAATTCACCCCTCCACTTT

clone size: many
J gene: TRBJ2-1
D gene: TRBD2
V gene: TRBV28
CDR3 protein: CASSFRTSWQFF
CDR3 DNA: TGTGCCAGCAGTTTTAGGACTAGCTGGCAGTTCTTC

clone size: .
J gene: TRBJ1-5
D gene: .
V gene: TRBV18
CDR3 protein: CASSHGKDNPQHF
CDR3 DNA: TGTGCCAGCTCTCACGGTAAGGACAATCCCCAGCATTTT

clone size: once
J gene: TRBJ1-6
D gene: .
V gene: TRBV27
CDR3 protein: CATRIRPTANSPNSPLHF
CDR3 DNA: TGTGCCACTAGGATACGCCCGACAGCCAATTCACCCAATTCACCCCTCCACTTT

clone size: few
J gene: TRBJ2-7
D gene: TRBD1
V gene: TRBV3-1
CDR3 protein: CASSHDRVRYEQYF
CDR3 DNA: TGTGCCAGCAGCCATGACAGGGTCCGCTACGAGCAGTACTTC

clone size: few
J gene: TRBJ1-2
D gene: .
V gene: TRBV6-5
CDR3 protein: CASSPRQVRGYTF
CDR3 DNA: TGTGCCAGCAGTCCGCGACAGGTGCGGGGCTACACCTTC

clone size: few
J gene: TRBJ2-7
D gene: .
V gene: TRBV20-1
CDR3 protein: CSAGKDEQYF
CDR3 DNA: TGCAGTGCTGGAAAAGACGAGCAGTACTTC

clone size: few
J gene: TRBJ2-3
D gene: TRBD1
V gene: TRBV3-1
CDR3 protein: CASSQATGGTDTQYF
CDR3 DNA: TGTGCCAGCAGCCAAGCAACAGGGGGCACGGATACGCAGTATTTT

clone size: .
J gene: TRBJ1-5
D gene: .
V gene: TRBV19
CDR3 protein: CASSIQVGQPQHF
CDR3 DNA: TGTGCCAGTAGTATTCAGGTCGGTCAGCCCCAGCATTTT

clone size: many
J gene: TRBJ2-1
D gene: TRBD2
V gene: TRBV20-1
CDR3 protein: CSAREPGTSRYEQFF
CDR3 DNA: TGCAGTGCTAGAGAGCCCGGGACTAGCCGATATGAGCAGTTCTTC

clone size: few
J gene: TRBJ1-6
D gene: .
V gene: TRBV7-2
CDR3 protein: CASSYNSFSRNSPLHF
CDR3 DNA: TGTGCCAGCAGCTACAACAGTTTCAGTCGGAATTCACCCCTCCACTTT

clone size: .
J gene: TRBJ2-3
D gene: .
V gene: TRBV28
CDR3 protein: CASRPGGGLTDTQYF
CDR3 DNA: TGTGCCAGCAGGCCTGGGGGGGGCCTAACAGATACGCAGTATTTT

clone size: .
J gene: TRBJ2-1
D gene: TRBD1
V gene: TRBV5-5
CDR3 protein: CASSSTGDYNEQFF
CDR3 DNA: TGTGCCAGCAGCTCGACAGGGGACTACAATGAGCAGTTCTTC

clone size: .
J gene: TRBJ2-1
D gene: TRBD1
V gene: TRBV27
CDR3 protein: CASSSGGRIQFF
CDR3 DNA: TGTGCCAGCAGCTCAGGGGGCCGGATACAGTTCTTC

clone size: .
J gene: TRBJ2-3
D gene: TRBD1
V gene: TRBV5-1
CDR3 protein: CASRRDRGRIDTQYF
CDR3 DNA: TGCGCCAGCAGACGGGACAGGGGGCGGATAGATACGCAGTATTTT

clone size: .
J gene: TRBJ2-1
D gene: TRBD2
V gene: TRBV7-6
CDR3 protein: CASSATSGTFNSNNEQFF
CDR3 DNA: TGTGCCAGCAGCGCTACTAGCGGGACTTTCAACTCCAACAATGAGCAGTTCTTC

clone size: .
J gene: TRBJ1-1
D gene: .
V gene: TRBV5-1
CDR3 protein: CASSPTGVNTEAFF
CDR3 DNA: TGCGCCAGCAGCCCGACCGGGGTGAACACTGAAGCTTTCTTT

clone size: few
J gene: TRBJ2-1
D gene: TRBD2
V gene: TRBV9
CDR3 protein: CASSVEILAGDYNEQFF
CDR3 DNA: TGTGCCAGCAGCGTGGAGATTCTGGCGGGAGACTACAATGAGCAGTTCTTC

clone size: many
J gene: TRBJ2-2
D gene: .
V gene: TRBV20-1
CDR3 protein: CSARGWGNTGELFF
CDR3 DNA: TGCAGTGCTAGAGGGTGGGGGAACACCGGGGAGCTGTTTTTT

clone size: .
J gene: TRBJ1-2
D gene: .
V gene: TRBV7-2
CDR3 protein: CASSFRWVSF
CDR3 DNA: TGTGCCAGCAGCTTTCGTTGGGTCAGCTTC

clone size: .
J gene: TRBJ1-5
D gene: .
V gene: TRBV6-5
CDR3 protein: CASSYYRGKQPQHF
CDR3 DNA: TGTGCCAGCAGTTATTATCGGGGCAAACAGCCCCAGCATTTT

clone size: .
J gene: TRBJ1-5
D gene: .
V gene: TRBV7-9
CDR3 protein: CASSAGGKYQPQHF
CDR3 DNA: TGTGCCAGCAGCGCGGGGGGGAAGTATCAGCCCCAGCATTTT

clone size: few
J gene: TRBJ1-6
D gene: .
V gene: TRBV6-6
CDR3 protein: CASEWEQAGNSPLHF
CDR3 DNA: TGTGCCAGCGAATGGGAACAGGCGGGTAATTCACCCCTCCACTTT

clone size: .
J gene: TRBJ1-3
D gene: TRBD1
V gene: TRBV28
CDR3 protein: CASKSYGQGEYGNTIYF
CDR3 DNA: TGTGCCAGCAAGAGTTATGGGCAGGGGGAGTATGGAAACACCATATATTTT

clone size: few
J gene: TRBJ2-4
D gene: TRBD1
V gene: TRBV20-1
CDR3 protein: CSVGTGGVAKNIQYF
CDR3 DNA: TGCAGTGTTGGGACAGGGGGAGTAGCCAAAAACATTCAGTACTTC

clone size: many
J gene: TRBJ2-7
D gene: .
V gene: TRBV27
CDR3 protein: CASSSRLYEQYF
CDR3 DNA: TGTGCCAGCAGTTCCCGCTTGTACGAGCAGTACTTC

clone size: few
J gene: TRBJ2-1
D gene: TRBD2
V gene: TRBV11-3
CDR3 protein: CASSLETSGSLSFNEQFF
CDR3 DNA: TGTGCCAGCAGCCTAGAGACTAGCGGGAGTCTTTCGTTCAATGAGCAGTTCTTC

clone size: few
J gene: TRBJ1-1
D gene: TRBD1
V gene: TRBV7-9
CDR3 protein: CASRGARGRNTEAFF
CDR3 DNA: TGTGCCAGCAGGGGGGCCAGGGGGCGAAACACTGAAGCTTTCTTT

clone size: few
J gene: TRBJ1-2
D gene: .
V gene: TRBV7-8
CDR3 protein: CASSLSTVNYGYTF
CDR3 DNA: TGTGCCAGCAGCTTATCGACGGTAAACTATGGCTACACCTTC

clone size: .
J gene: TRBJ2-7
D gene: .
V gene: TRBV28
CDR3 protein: CASSLGDVSYEQYF
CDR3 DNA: TGTGCCAGCAGTTTAGGAGACGTATCCTACGAGCAGTACTTC

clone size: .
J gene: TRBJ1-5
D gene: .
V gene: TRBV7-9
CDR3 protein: CASSRSIGSQPQHF
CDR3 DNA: TGTGCCAGCAGCCGATCAATAGGTAGCCAGCCCCAGCATTTT

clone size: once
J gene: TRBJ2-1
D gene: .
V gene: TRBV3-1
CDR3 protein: CASSQETRNEQFF
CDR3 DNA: TGTGCCAGCAGCCAAGAGACGCGGAATGAGCAGTTCTTC

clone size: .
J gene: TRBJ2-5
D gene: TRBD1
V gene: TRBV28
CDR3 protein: CASSFLGQGGTQYF
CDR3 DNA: TGTGCCAGCAGTTTCCTGGGACAGGGGGGGACCCAGTACTTC

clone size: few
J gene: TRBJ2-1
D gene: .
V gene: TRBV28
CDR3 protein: CASSFLASKQFF
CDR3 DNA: TGTGCCAGCAGTTTCTTAGCGAGCAAGCAGTTCTTC

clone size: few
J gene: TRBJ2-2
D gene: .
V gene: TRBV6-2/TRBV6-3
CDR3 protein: CASSSPGRLFF
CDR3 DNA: TGTGCCAGCAGTTCCCCCGGCCGGCTGTTTTTT

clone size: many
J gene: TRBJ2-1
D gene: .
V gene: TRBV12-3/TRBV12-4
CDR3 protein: CASSPPIAVEQFF
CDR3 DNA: TGTGCCAGCAGTCCCCCAATAGCAGTCGAGCAGTTCTTC

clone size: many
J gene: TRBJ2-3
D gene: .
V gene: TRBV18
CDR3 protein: CASSPLPSTDTQYF
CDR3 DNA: TGTGCCAGCTCACCACTACCAAGCACAGATACGCAGTATTTT

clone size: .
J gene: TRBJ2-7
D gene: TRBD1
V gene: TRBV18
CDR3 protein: CASSPLDRVREQYF
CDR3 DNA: TGTGCCAGCTCACCACTTGACAGGGTGCGGGAGCAGTACTTC

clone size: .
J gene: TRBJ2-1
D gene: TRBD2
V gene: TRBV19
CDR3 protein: CASSITYSGLAGGPNEQFF
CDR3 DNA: TGTGCCAGTAGTATCACCTATTCTGGACTAGCGGGAGGGCCGAATGAGCAGTTCTTC

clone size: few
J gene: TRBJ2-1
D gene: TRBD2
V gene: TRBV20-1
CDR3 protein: CSALTSGNARNEQFF
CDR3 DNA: TGCAGTGCGTTGACTAGCGGAAACGCCCGCAATGAGCAGTTCTTC

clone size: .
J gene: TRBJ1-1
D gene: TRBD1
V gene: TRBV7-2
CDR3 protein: CASSKQGARVTEAFF
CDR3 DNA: TGTGCCAGCAGCAAACAGGGGGCGCGGGTCACTGAAGCTTTCTTT

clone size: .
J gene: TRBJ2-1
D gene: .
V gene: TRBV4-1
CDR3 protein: CASSQDNTARYNEQFF
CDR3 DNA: TGCGCCAGCAGCCAAGATAACACAGCAAGATACAATGAGCAGTTCTTC

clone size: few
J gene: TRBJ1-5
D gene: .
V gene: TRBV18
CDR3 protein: CASSHQREHQPQHF
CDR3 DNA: TGTGCCAGCTCACACCAGCGGGAGCATCAGCCCCAGCATTTT

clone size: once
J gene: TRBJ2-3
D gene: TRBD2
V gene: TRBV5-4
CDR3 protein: CASSRLAGGPDTQYF
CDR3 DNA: TGTGCCAGCAGCAGACTAGCGGGAGGGCCAGATACGCAGTATTTT

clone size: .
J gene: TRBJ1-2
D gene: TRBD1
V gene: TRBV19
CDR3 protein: CASSMDRSFDDGYTF
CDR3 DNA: TGTGCCAGTAGTATGGACAGGTCATTCGACGATGGCTACACCTTC

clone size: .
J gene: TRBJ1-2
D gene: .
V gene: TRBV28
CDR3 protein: CASSSDSLGYYGYTF
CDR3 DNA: TGTGCCAGCAGTTCCGACTCTCTAGGCTACTATGGCTACACCTTC

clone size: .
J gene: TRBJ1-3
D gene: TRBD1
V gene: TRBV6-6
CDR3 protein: CASSRTGAGNTIYF
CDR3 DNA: TGTGCCAGCAGTCGGACAGGGGCTGGAAACACCATATATTTT

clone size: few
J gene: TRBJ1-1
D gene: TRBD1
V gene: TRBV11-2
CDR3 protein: CAAGQANTEAFF
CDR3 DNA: TGTGCAGCGGGACAGGCGAACACTGAAGCTTTCTTT

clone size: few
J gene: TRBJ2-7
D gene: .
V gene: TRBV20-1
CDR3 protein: CSARVGLTSYEQYF
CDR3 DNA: TGCAGTGCTAGAGTGGGACTGACCTCCTACGAGCAGTACTTC

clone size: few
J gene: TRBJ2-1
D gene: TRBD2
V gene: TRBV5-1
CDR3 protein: CASSLGLAGGLNEQFF
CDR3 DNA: TGCGCCAGCAGCCTGGGACTAGCGGGAGGGCTCAATGAGCAGTTCTTC

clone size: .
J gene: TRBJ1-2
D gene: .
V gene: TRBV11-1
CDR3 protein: CASSLGRDYGYTF
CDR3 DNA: TGTGCCAGCAGCTTAGGCCGGGACTATGGCTACACCTTC

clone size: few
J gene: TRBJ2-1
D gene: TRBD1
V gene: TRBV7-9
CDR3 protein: CASSLTGTGFYNEQFF
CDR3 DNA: TGTGCCAGCAGCTTAACCGGGACAGGTTTTTACAATGAGCAGTTCTTC

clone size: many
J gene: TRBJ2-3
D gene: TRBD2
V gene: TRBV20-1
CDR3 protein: CSAIPLGLASDTQYF
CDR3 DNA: TGCAGTGCTATACCCCTGGGACTAGCGTCCGATACGCAGTATTTT

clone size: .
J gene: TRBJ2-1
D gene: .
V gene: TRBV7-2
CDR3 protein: CASSSVGGWEQFF
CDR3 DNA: TGTGCCAGCAGCTCAGTAGGCGGCTGGGAGCAGTTCTTC

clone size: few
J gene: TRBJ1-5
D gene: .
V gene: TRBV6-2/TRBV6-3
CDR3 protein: CASSYSWGLSNQPQHF
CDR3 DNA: TGTGCCAGCAGTTACTCGTGGGGTTTAAGCAATCAGCCCCAGCATTTT

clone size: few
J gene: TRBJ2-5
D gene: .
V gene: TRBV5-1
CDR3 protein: CASSFSKETQYF
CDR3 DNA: TGCGCCAGCAGCTTTTCTAAGGAGACCCAGTACTTC

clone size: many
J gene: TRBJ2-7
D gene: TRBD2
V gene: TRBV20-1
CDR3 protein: CSAPGGPAVYEQYF
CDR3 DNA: TGCAGTGCCCCGGGAGGGCCTGCGGTCTACGAGCAGTACTTC

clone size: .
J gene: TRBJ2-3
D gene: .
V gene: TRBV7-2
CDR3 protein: CASSPRIADTQYF
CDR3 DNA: TGTGCCAGCAGCCCAAGGATCGCAGATACGCAGTATTTT

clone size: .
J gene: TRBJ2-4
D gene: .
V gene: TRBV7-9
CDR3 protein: CASSPLGGAGKNIQYF
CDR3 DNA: TGTGCCAGCAGCCCCTTAGGGGGGGCGGGCAAAAACATTCAGTACTTC